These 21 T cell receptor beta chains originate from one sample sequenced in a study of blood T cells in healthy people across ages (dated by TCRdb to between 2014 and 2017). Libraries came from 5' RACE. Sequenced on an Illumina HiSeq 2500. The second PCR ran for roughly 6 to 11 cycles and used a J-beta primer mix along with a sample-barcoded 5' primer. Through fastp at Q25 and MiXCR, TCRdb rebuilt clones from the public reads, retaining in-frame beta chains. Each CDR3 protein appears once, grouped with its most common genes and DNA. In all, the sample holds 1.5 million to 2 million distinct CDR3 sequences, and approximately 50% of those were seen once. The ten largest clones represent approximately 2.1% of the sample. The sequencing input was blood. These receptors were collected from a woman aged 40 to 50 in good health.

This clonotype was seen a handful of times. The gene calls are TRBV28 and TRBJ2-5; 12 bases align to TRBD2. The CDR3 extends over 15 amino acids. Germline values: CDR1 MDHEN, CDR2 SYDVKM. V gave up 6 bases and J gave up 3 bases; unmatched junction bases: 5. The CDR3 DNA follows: TGTGCCAGCAGGGAGACTAGCGGGGGAAAAGAGACCCAGTACTTC. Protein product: CASRETSGGKETQYF.

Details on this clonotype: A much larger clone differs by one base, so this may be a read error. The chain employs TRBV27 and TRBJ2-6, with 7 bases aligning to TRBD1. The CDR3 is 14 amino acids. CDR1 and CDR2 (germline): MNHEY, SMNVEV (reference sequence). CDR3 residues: CASSYGTEANALTF. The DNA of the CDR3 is TGTGCCAGCAGTTACGGGACAGAGGCCAACGCCCTGACTTTC.

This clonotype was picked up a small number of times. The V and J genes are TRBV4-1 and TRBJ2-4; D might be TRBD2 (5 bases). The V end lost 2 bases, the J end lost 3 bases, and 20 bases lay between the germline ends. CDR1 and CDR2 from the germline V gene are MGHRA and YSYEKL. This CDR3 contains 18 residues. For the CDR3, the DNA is TGCGCCAGCAGCCAACCCCCGGGTGTGCGGGTTGACAAAAACATTCAGTACTTC. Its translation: CASSQPPGVRVDKNIQYF.

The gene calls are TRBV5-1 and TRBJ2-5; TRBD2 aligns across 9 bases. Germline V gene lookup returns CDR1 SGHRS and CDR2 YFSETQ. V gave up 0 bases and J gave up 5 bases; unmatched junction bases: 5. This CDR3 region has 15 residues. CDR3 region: CASSLVAGGTETQYF. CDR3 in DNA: TGCGCCAGCAGCTTGGTCGCGGGGGGGACTGAGACCCAGTACTTC.

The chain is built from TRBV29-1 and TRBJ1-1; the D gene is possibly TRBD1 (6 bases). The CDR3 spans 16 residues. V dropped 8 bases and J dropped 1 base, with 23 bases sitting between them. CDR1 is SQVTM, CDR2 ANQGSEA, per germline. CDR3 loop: CSQIRWQGMGNTEAFF. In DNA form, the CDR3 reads TGCAGCCAAATCCGGTGGCAGGGGATGGGGAACACTGAAGCTTTCTTT.

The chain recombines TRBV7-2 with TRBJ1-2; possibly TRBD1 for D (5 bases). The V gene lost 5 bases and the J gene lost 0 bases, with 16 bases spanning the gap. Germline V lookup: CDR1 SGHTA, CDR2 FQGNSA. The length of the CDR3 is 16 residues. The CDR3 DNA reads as TGTGCCAGCAGCGGCAAGGCAGGGAGAGCTAACTATGGCTACACCTTC. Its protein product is CASSGKAGRANYGYTF.

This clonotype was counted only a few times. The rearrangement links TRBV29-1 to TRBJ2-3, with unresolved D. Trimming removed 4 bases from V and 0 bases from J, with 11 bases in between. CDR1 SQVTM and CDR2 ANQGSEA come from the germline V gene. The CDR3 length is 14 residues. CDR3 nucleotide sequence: TGCAGCGTTGCGCGCTTACCTAGCACAGATACGCAGTATTTT. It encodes CSVARLPSTDTQYF.

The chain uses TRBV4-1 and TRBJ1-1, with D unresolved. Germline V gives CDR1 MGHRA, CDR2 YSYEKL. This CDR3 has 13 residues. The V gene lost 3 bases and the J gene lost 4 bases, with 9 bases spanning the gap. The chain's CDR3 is CASSHVGSTEAFF. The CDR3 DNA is TGCGCCAGCAGCCACGTGGGGTCCACTGAAGCTTTCTTT.

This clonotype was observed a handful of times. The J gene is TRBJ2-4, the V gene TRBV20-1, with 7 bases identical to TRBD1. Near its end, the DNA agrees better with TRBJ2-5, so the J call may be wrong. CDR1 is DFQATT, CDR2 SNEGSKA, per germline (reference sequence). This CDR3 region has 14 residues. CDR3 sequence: CSARDRGFKETQYF. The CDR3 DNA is TGCAGTGCTAGAGACAGGGGGTTTAAGGAGACCCAGTACTTC.

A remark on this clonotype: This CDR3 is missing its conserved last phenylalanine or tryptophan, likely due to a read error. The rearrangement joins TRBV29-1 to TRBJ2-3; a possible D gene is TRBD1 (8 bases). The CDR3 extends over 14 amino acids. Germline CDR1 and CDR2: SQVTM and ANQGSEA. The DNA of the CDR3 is TGCAACGTCGAAGGACAGGGAGGGACAGATACGCAGTATTTA. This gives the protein CNVEGQGGTDTQYL.

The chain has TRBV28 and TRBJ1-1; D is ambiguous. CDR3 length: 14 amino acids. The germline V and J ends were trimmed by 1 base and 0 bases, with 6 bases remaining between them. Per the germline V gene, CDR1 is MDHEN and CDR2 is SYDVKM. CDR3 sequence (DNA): TGTGCCAGCAGTTTATATCGCATGAACACTGAAGCTTTCTTT. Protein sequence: CASSLYRMNTEAFF.

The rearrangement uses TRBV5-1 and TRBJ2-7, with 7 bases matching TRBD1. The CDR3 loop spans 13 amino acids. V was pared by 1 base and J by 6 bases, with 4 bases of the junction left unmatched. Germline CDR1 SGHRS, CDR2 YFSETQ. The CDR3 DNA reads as TGCGCCAGCAGCTTGAGTCCAGGGGGCGAGCAGTACTTC. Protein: CASSLSPGGEQYF. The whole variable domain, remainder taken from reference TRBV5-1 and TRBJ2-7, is KAGVTQTPRYLIKTRGQQVTLSCSPISGHRSVSWYQQTPGQGLQFLFEYFSETQRNKGNFPGRFSGRQFSNSRSEMNVSTLELGDSALYLCASSLSPGGEQYFGPGTRLTVT.

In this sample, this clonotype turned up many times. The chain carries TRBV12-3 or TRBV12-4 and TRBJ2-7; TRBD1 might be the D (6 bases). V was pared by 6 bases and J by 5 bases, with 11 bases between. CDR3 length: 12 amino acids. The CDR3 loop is CASSQQGDEQYF. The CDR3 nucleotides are TGTGCCAGCAGCCAACAGGGTGACGAGCAGTACTTC.

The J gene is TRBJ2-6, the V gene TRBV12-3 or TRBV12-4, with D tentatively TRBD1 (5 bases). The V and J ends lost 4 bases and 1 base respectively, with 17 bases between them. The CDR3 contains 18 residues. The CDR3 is CASSSGYRLPSGANVLTF. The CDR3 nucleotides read TGTGCCAGCAGTTCAGGGTACCGACTTCCTTCTGGGGCCAACGTCCTGACTTTC.

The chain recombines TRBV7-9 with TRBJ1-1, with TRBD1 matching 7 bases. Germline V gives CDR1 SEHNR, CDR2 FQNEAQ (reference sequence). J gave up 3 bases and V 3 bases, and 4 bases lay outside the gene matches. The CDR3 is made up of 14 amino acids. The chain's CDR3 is CASSFDRDYTEAFF. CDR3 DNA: TGTGCCAGCAGCTTTGACAGGGATTACACTGAAGCTTTCTTT.

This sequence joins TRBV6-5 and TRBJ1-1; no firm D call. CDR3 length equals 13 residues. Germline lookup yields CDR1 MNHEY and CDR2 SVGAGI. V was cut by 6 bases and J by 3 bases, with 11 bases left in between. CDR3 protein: CASSSLGYTEAFF. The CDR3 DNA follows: TGTGCCAGCAGCAGCTTGGGGTACACTGAAGCTTTCTTT.

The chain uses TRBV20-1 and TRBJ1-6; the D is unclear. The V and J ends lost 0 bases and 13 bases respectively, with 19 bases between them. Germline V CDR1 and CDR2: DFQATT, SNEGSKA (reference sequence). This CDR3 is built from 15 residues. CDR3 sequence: CSARDSALQGGPLHF. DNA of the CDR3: TGCAGTGCTAGAGATTCGGCCCTACAAGGAGGCCCCCTCCACTTT.

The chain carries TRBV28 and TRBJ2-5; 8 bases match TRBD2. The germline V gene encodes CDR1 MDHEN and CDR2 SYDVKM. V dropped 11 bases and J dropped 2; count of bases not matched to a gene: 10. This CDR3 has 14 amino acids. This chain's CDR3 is CASGERGPQETQYF. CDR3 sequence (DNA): TGTGCCTCGGGGGAGCGGGGGCCACAAGAGACCCAGTACTTC.

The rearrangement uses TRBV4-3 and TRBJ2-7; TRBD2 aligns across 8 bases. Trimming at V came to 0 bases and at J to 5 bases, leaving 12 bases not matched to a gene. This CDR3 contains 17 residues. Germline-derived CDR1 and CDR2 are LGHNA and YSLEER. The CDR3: CASSQDLLAVEMNEQYF. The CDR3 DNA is TGCGCCAGCAGCCAAGACTTACTAGCGGTAGAAATGAACGAGCAGTACTTC.

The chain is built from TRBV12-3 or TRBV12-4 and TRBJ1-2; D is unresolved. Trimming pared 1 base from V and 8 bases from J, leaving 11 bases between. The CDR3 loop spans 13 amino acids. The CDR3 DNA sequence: TGTGCCAGCAGTTTAGGACCCCAGGAGGGCTACACCTTC. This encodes CASSLGPQEGYTF.

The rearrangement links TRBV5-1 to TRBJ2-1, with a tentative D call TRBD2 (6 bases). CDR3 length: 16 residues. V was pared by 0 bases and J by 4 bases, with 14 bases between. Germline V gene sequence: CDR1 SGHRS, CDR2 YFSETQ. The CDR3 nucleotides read TGCGCCAGCAGCTTGGTGGTCGGGGGAGTATACAATGAGCAGTTCTTC. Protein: CASSLVVGGVYNEQFF.